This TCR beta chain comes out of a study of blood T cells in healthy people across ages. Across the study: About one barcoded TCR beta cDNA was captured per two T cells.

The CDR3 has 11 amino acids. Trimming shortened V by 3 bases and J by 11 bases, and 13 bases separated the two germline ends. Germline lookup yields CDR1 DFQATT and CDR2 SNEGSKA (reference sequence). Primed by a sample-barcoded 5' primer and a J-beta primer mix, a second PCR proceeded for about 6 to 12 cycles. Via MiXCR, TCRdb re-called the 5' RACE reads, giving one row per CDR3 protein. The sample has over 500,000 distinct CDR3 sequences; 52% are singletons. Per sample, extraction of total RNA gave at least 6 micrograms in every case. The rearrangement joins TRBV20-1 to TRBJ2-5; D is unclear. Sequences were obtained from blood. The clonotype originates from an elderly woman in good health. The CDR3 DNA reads TGCAGTGCTAGCCCGACCAAGAAGCAGTACTTC. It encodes CSASPTKKQYF.